Listed below are T cell receptor beta chains from one sample, sequenced in a study of T cell responses to AZD1222 COVID-19 vaccine. Clones were read by immunoSEQ multiplex PCR, and TCRdb kept only the in-frame ones, dropping some. The top ten hold 4.5% to 7% of the sample, which has fewer than 150,000 clones, roughly 87% seen once. Sequencing used peripheral blood, obtained 28 days after the second AZD1222 dose. The receptor set was obtained from an adult who received the AZD1222 COVID-19 vaccine. Both conserved end residues are part of each CDR3. Fields, in order: clone size, D gene, J gene, V gene, CDR3 protein, CDR3 DNA. The D gene is left open where the match is weak. Some rows mark clone size as missing; the rest say once, few, many or name a class of expanded clone.

clone size: .
D gene: TRBD1
J gene: TRBJ1-5
V gene: TRBV18
CDR3 protein: CASSQGQGKPQHF
CDR3 DNA: TGTGCCAGCTCACAAGGACAGGGGAAGCCCCAGCATTTT

clone size: .
D gene: .
J gene: TRBJ1-6
V gene: TRBV4-3
CDR3 protein: CASSQDPTVYNSPLHF
CDR3 DNA: TGCGCCAGCAGCCAAGATCCCACCGTCTATAATTCACCCCTCCACTTT

clone size: .
D gene: .
J gene: TRBJ1-3
V gene: TRBV10-3
CDR3 protein: CAIRDSGNTIYF
CDR3 DNA: TGTGCCATCAGGGACAGTGGAAACACCATATATTTT

clone size: .
D gene: .
J gene: TRBJ2-7
V gene: TRBV28
CDR3 protein: CASSRPSSYEQYF
CDR3 DNA: TGTGCCAGCAGTCGACCGAGCTCCTACGAGCAGTACTTC

clone size: .
D gene: TRBD2
J gene: TRBJ2-2
V gene: TRBV10-3
CDR3 protein: CAISEPLDSGRVPAGELFF
CDR3 DNA: TGTGCCATCAGTGAGCCCCTGGATAGCGGGAGGGTCCCAGCCGGGGAGCTGTTTTTT

clone size: .
D gene: .
J gene: TRBJ1-2
V gene: TRBV2
CDR3 protein: CASRSGGLPDYGYTF
CDR3 DNA: TGTGCCAGCCGATCGGGGGGGCTTCCTGACTATGGCTACACCTTC

clone size: .
D gene: TRBD1
J gene: TRBJ2-5
V gene: TRBV10-3
CDR3 protein: CATLDRQETQYF
CDR3 DNA: TGTGCCACCCTGGACAGGCAAGAGACCCAGTACTTC

clone size: .
D gene: .
J gene: TRBJ1-4
V gene: TRBV19
CDR3 protein: CASSIWQEKLFF
CDR3 DNA: TGTGCCAGTAGTATATGGCAGGAAAAACTGTTTTTT

clone size: once
D gene: .
J gene: TRBJ2-2
V gene: TRBV2
CDR3 protein: CASRQNAPPGELFF
CDR3 DNA: TGTGCCAGCAGACAGAACGCCCCACCCGGGGAGCTGTTTTTT

clone size: .
D gene: .
J gene: TRBJ2-7
V gene: TRBV20-1
CDR3 protein: CSVIGVYEQYF
CDR3 DNA: TGCAGTGTTATAGGGGTCTACGAGCAGTACTTC

clone size: .
D gene: .
J gene: TRBJ1-1
V gene: TRBV19
CDR3 protein: CASSPERVQGEAFF
CDR3 DNA: TGTGCCAGTAGTCCAGAACGGGTCCAGGGTGAAGCTTTCTTT

clone size: .
D gene: TRBD1
J gene: TRBJ2-4
V gene: TRBV7-3
CDR3 protein: CASSPQGAPRNIQYF
CDR3 DNA: TGTGCCAGCAGCCCCCAGGGGGCCCCCCGAAACATTCAGTACTTC

clone size: few
D gene: .
J gene: TRBJ2-1
V gene: TRBV24-1
CDR3 protein: CATSDPLRNEQFF
CDR3 DNA: TGTGCCACCAGTGACCCCCTTCGGAATGAGCAGTTCTTC

clone size: .
D gene: .
J gene: TRBJ1-4
V gene: TRBV19
CDR3 protein: CASSINSWGLNEKLFF
CDR3 DNA: TGTGCCAGTAGTATCAACAGTTGGGGCCTTAATGAAAAACTGTTTTTT

clone size: .
D gene: .
J gene: TRBJ1-1
V gene: TRBV7-6
CDR3 protein: CASSLEAAPMNTEAFF
CDR3 DNA: TGTGCCAGCAGCTTAGAGGCAGCTCCCATGAACACTGAAGCTTTCTTT

clone size: .
D gene: TRBD1
J gene: TRBJ1-6
V gene: TRBV11-2
CDR3 protein: CASSVRTGGSSYNSPLHF
CDR3 DNA: TGTGCCAGCAGCGTGAGGACAGGGGGCAGCTCCTATAATTCACCCCTCCACTTT

clone size: .
D gene: .
J gene: TRBJ2-1
V gene: TRBV27
CDR3 protein: CASQGPDRYNEQFF
CDR3 DNA: TGTGCCAGCCAAGGCCCTGATAGGTACAATGAGCAGTTCTTC

clone size: .
D gene: .
J gene: TRBJ1-6
V gene: TRBV6-4
CDR3 protein: CASSDEGGSPLHF
CDR3 DNA: TGTGCCAGCAGTGACGAGGGGGGATCACCCCTCCACTTT

clone size: .
D gene: TRBD1
J gene: TRBJ2-1
V gene: TRBV24-1
CDR3 protein: CATSDPDREQFF
CDR3 DNA: TGTGCCACCAGTGACCCGGACAGGGAGCAGTTCTTC

clone size: .
D gene: TRBD1
J gene: TRBJ2-1
V gene: TRBV11-2
CDR3 protein: CASSLQGAGYNEQFF
CDR3 DNA: TGTGCCAGCAGCTTACAGGGGGCTGGATACAATGAGCAGTTCTTC

clone size: .
D gene: TRBD1
J gene: TRBJ2-1
V gene: TRBV18
CDR3 protein: CASSPRQGHEQFF
CDR3 DNA: TGTGCCAGCTCACCTCGACAGGGCCATGAGCAGTTCTTC

clone size: .
D gene: .
J gene: TRBJ1-4
V gene: TRBV7-2
CDR3 protein: CASSLSGSRGEKLFF
CDR3 DNA: TGTGCCAGCAGCTTAAGCGGGAGCCGAGGAGAAAAACTGTTTTTT

clone size: .
D gene: .
J gene: TRBJ1-1
V gene: TRBV27
CDR3 protein: CASSLSVQTYGGTEAFF
CDR3 DNA: TGTGCCAGCAGTTTATCAGTACAGACCTATGGCGGCACTGAAGCTTTCTTT

clone size: .
D gene: .
J gene: TRBJ2-7
V gene: TRBV29-1
CDR3 protein: CSVGGFDEQYF
CDR3 DNA: TGCAGCGTTGGAGGGTTCGACGAGCAGTACTTC

clone size: .
D gene: TRBD1
J gene: TRBJ2-7
V gene: TRBV30
CDR3 protein: CACQSPGQGSSYEQYF
CDR3 DNA: TGTGCCTGTCAATCGCCGGGACAGGGGAGCTCCTACGAGCAGTACTTC

clone size: .
D gene: TRBD1
J gene: TRBJ1-1
V gene: TRBV5-4
CDR3 protein: CASSGTGAEAFF
CDR3 DNA: TGTGCCAGCAGCGGGACAGGGGCTGAAGCTTTCTTT

clone size: .
D gene: .
J gene: TRBJ2-7
V gene: TRBV6-5
CDR3 protein: CASSYRQAGGEQYF
CDR3 DNA: TGTGCCAGCAGTTACCGACAGGCCGGGGGGGAGCAGTACTTC

clone size: .
D gene: .
J gene: TRBJ1-1
V gene: TRBV19
CDR3 protein: CASSIGFVATEAFF
CDR3 DNA: TGTGCCAGTAGTATAGGGTTTGTGGCCACTGAAGCTTTCTTT

clone size: .
D gene: .
J gene: TRBJ1-1
V gene: TRBV2
CDR3 protein: CASSELGVRNTEAFF
CDR3 DNA: TGTGCCAGCAGTGAATTGGGGGTGCGGAACACTGAAGCTTTCTTT

clone size: .
D gene: .
J gene: TRBJ2-3
V gene: TRBV7-2
CDR3 protein: CASSLMRDTQYF
CDR3 DNA: TGTGCCAGCAGCTTAATGAGGGATACGCAGTATTTT

clone size: .
D gene: TRBD2
J gene: TRBJ2-3
V gene: TRBV3-1/TRBV3-2
CDR3 protein: CASSQTGTSASDTQYF
CDR3 DNA: TGTGCCAGCAGCCAAACCGGGACTAGCGCATCAGATACGCAGTATTTT

clone size: .
D gene: TRBD1
J gene: TRBJ2-3
V gene: TRBV5-4
CDR3 protein: CASSPGQGGDTQYF
CDR3 DNA: TGTGCCAGCAGCCCAGGACAGGGGGGGGATACGCAGTATTTT

clone size: .
D gene: TRBD1
J gene: TRBJ1-5
V gene: TRBV4-1
CDR3 protein: CASSPSRTGESNQPQHF
CDR3 DNA: TGCGCCAGCAGCCCATCCCGGACAGGGGAGAGCAATCAGCCCCAGCATTTT

clone size: .
D gene: .
J gene: TRBJ1-2
V gene: TRBV28
CDR3 protein: CASRPGGYGYTF
CDR3 DNA: TGTGCCAGCAGGCCGGGGGGGTATGGCTACACCTTC

clone size: .
D gene: .
J gene: TRBJ2-2
V gene: TRBV15
CDR3 protein: CATSRDGQGNTGELFF
CDR3 DNA: TGTGCCACCAGCAGAGATGGGCAGGGGAACACCGGGGAGCTGTTTTTT

clone size: .
D gene: .
J gene: TRBJ1-1
V gene: TRBV2
CDR3 protein: CASQGWGTETEAFF
CDR3 DNA: TGTGCCAGCCAAGGTTGGGGGACGGAAACTGAAGCTTTCTTT

clone size: .
D gene: .
J gene: TRBJ1-1
V gene: TRBV3-1/TRBV3-2
CDR3 protein: CARGAGNTEAFF
CDR3 DNA: TGTGCCAGAGGGGCGGGGAACACTGAAGCTTTCTTT

clone size: .
D gene: .
J gene: TRBJ1-3
V gene: TRBV29-1
CDR3 protein: CSVVKGSNSGNTIYF
CDR3 DNA: TGCAGCGTTGTGAAGGGCAGCAACTCTGGAAACACCATATATTTT

clone size: .
D gene: TRBD1
J gene: TRBJ2-3
V gene: TRBV5-4
CDR3 protein: CASSLRTGGGGDTQYF
CDR3 DNA: TGTGCCAGCAGCTTGCGGACAGGGGGCGGCGGAGATACGCAGTATTTT

clone size: .
D gene: TRBD1
J gene: TRBJ1-5
V gene: TRBV29-1
CDR3 protein: CSVGQGDNQPQHF
CDR3 DNA: TGCAGCGTTGGACAGGGCGATAATCAGCCCCAGCATTTT

clone size: .
D gene: .
J gene: TRBJ2-1
V gene: TRBV21-1
CDR3 protein: CASSKVGPESYNEQFF
CDR3 DNA: TGTGCCAGCAGCAAAGTCGGGCCGGAAAGTTACAATGAGCAGTTCTTC

clone size: .
D gene: .
J gene: TRBJ2-7
V gene: TRBV7-9
CDR3 protein: CASSLSGSYEQYF
CDR3 DNA: TGTGCCAGCAGCTTGTCTGGTTCCTACGAGCAGTACTTC

clone size: .
D gene: .
J gene: TRBJ1-3
V gene: TRBV19
CDR3 protein: CASSTTDKRSKYF
CDR3 DNA: TGTGCCAGTAGTACTACGGATAAGCGTTCAAAATATTTT

clone size: .
D gene: .
J gene: TRBJ2-1
V gene: TRBV6-2/TRBV6-3
CDR3 protein: CASSYPTYNEQFF
CDR3 DNA: TGTGCCAGCAGTTACCCCACCTACAATGAGCAGTTCTTC

clone size: .
D gene: .
J gene: TRBJ2-1
V gene: TRBV7-9
CDR3 protein: CASSRSASSYNEQFF
CDR3 DNA: TGTGCCAGCAGCCGGAGCGCAAGCTCCTACAATGAGCAGTTCTTC

clone size: .
D gene: .
J gene: TRBJ1-5
V gene: TRBV21-1
CDR3 protein: CASSKDEESRDSSSNQPQHF
CDR3 DNA: TGTGCCAGCAGCAAAGATGAAGAGAGCAGGGACTCCTCAAGCAATCAGCCCCAGCATTTT

clone size: .
D gene: .
J gene: TRBJ2-1
V gene: TRBV25-1
CDR3 protein: CASVDRSYNEQFF
CDR3 DNA: TGTGCCAGCGTTGACAGGTCCTACAATGAGCAGTTCTTC

clone size: .
D gene: .
J gene: TRBJ1-6
V gene: TRBV28
CDR3 protein: CASSLRGLDNSPLHF
CDR3 DNA: TGTGCCAGCAGTTTAAGGGGACTCGATAATTCACCCCTCCACTTT

clone size: once
D gene: TRBD1
J gene: TRBJ1-4
V gene: TRBV30
CDR3 protein: CAWSQGANEKLFF
CDR3 DNA: TGTGCCTGGAGTCAGGGGGCTAATGAAAAACTGTTTTTT

clone size: .
D gene: TRBD1
J gene: TRBJ2-2
V gene: TRBV6-2/TRBV6-3
CDR3 protein: CASSQLPGGPGELFF
CDR3 DNA: TGTGCCAGCAGTCAACTGCCAGGGGGCCCCGGGGAGCTGTTTTTT

clone size: .
D gene: TRBD2
J gene: TRBJ2-7
V gene: TRBV18
CDR3 protein: CASSPPGLAGGTYEQYF
CDR3 DNA: TGTGCCAGCTCACCACCGGGCCTAGCGGGTGGTACCTACGAGCAGTACTTC

clone size: .
D gene: .
J gene: TRBJ1-2
V gene: TRBV5-1
CDR3 protein: CASSLQDNYGYTF
CDR3 DNA: TGCGCCAGCAGCTTACAGGATAACTATGGCTACACCTTC

clone size: .
D gene: .
J gene: TRBJ1-5
V gene: TRBV28
CDR3 protein: CASSSLNQPQHF
CDR3 DNA: TGTGCCAGCAGTTCCCTTAATCAGCCCCAGCATTTT

clone size: .
D gene: TRBD1
J gene: TRBJ1-4
V gene: TRBV5-1
CDR3 protein: CASSVGTVNEKLFF
CDR3 DNA: TGCGCCAGCAGCGTCGGGACAGTCAATGAAAAACTGTTTTTT

clone size: .
D gene: TRBD1
J gene: TRBJ1-4
V gene: TRBV29-1
CDR3 protein: CSVSGTATNEKLFF
CDR3 DNA: TGCAGCGTCTCCGGGACAGCAACTAATGAAAAACTGTTTTTT

clone size: .
D gene: .
J gene: TRBJ1-4
V gene: TRBV12-3/TRBV12-4
CDR3 protein: CASSFLTNEKLFF
CDR3 DNA: TGTGCCAGCAGTTTTTTAACTAATGAAAAACTGTTTTTT

clone size: .
D gene: .
J gene: TRBJ2-3
V gene: TRBV5-1
CDR3 protein: CASSISDTQYF
CDR3 DNA: TGCGCCAGCAGCATATCTGATACGCAGTATTTT

clone size: once
D gene: .
J gene: TRBJ2-5
V gene: TRBV9
CDR3 protein: CASSVPRTQETQYF
CDR3 DNA: TGTGCCAGCAGCGTCCCGAGAACGCAAGAGACCCAGTACTTC

clone size: .
D gene: .
J gene: TRBJ2-3
V gene: TRBV7-6
CDR3 protein: CASSQARVYTDTQYF
CDR3 DNA: TGTGCCAGCAGCCAGGCTAGGGTATACACAGATACGCAGTATTTT

clone size: once
D gene: .
J gene: TRBJ1-2
V gene: TRBV29-1
CDR3 protein: CRARGGAGYGYTF
CDR3 DNA: TGCCGCGCCCGGGGGGGGGCGGGCTATGGCTACACCTTC